The T cell receptor beta chain under discussion was sequenced for a study of T cell repertoires in cytomegalovirus infection (dated by TCRdb to the late 2010s). Regarding the study in general: The HLA type of each donor mattered for the analysis, because public TCR beta signatures pointed to carriage of CMV infection along with the matching HLA type. Broader findings and caveats from the paper: The ex vivo response was dominated by HLA-C-restricted CMV-specific TCR beta clonotypes, which also provided the single most frequent clonotype in two of eight donors. In both this cohort and an independent cohort of 352 donors, the cumulative frequency of public TCR beta family members distinguished carriers of CMV infection plus the relevant HLA type.

Germline trimming amounts to 6 bases on V and 5 bases on J, with 6 as the count of junction bases outside the gene matches. Inclusive of the bounding cysteine and phenylalanine, the CDR3 is 12 residues long. The kept DNA is CDR3 alone, 36 bases in frame from the first base. CDR1 and CDR2 (SQVTM, ANQGSEA) derive from the germline V gene. Note on this clonotype: There is no known antigen for this receptor. The sample holds no much larger clone one base away, and base qualities are not on file.

Sequencing used an Illumina HiSeq 1500. The public reads were run again by TCRdb, first through fastp at Q25 and then through MiXCR, and only productive beta chains were kept. Each entry is one CDR3 protein sequence, shown with its most common DNA and genes. The sample profile shows about 68,000 distinct CDR3 sequences; 22% of them were found once. The top ten clonotypes cover 79% of the sample. Sequenced material: PBMCs, sequenced either directly or after in vitro stimulation (not recorded which). The TCR sequence derives from a human donor in good health (CMV status not recorded). Some clones in this sample may be carry-over from other donors' samples. The receptor chain draws on TRBV29-1 and TRBJ2-5; TRBD2 agrees with 7 junctional bases. The nucleotides are TGCAGCGTCCTAAAGGGAGGGGAGACCCAGTACTTC. Translation gives CSVLKGGETQYF.